These T cell receptor beta chains were read from a single sample in a study of control samples from healthy donors and cancer patients. TCRdb's table, derived via immunoSEQ multiplex PCR, lists solely in-frame clones and lacks some. The repertoire has tens of thousands of clones, approximately 80% of them found once; the top ten carry over 13%. The source material was blood. The receptors originated from a man aged 45 to 65 in good health. Each CDR3 is given with its conserved first and last residue. Each record gives: D gene, V gene, J gene, clone size, CDR3 protein, CDR3 DNA. D genes are given only for firm matches. The listing skips clone size in some rows; elsewhere it reads once, few, many or a size class.

d_call: NA; v_call: TRBV5-6; j_call: TRBJ2-7; clone_size: NA; cdr3_aa: CASSLGDREVSEQYF; cdr3_nt: TGTGCCAGCAGCTTGGGTGACAGGGAGGTGTCCGAGCAGTACTTC
d_call: NA; v_call: TRBV19; j_call: TRBJ2-7; clone_size: NA; cdr3_aa: CASSILYGETYEQYF; cdr3_nt: TGTGCCAGTAGTATACTGTACGGGGAGACCTACGAGCAGTACTTC
d_call: NA; v_call: TRBV5-6; j_call: TRBJ2-1; clone_size: NA; cdr3_aa: CASSYGLNSYNEQFF; cdr3_nt: TGTGCCAGCAGCTACGGACTTAACTCCTACAATGAGCAGTTCTTC
d_call: TRBD1; v_call: TRBV2; j_call: TRBJ1-1; clone_size: NA; cdr3_aa: CASSQGTGNTEAFF; cdr3_nt: TGTGCCAGCAGTCAGGGGACAGGGAACACTGAAGCTTTCTTT
d_call: TRBD1; v_call: TRBV24-1; j_call: TRBJ1-5; clone_size: once; cdr3_aa: CATGPRQGGQPQHF; cdr3_nt: TGTGCCACCGGTCCCCGACAGGGTGGTCAGCCCCAGCATTTT
d_call: NA; v_call: TRBV7-3; j_call: TRBJ2-7; clone_size: few; cdr3_aa: CASSLMEGSEQYF; cdr3_nt: TGTGCCAGCAGCTTAATGGAGGGTAGCGAGCAGTACTTC
d_call: TRBD2; v_call: TRBV7-2; j_call: TRBJ2-3; clone_size: NA; cdr3_aa: CASSLKSGGALSTDTQYF; cdr3_nt: TGTGCCAGCAGCTTAAAGTCGGGGGGGGCACTTAGCACAGATACGCAGTATTTT
d_call: NA; v_call: TRBV7-8; j_call: TRBJ2-3; clone_size: NA; cdr3_aa: CASSLAGISLTDTQYF; cdr3_nt: TGTGCCAGCAGCTTAGCGGGGATTAGCCTCACAGATACGCAGTATTTT
d_call: NA; v_call: TRBV25-1; j_call: TRBJ2-1; clone_size: once; cdr3_aa: CASSELGRENEQFF; cdr3_nt: TGTGCCAGCAGTGAACTCGGGAGAGAGAATGAGCAGTTCTTC
d_call: NA; v_call: TRBV4-3; j_call: TRBJ2-7; clone_size: NA; cdr3_aa: CASSQGYDAGRIYEQYF; cdr3_nt: TGCGCCAGCAGCCAAGGTTACGACGCCGGCCGAATCTACGAGCAGTACTTC
d_call: TRBD2; v_call: TRBV27; j_call: TRBJ2-2; clone_size: NA; cdr3_aa: CASSWGAGGTGELFF; cdr3_nt: TGTGCCAGCAGTTGGGGCGCGGGAGGCACCGGGGAGCTGTTTTTT
d_call: NA; v_call: TRBV28; j_call: TRBJ1-2; clone_size: NA; cdr3_aa: CASSWEGGYGYTF; cdr3_nt: TGTGCCAGCAGTTGGGAGGGAGGCTATGGCTACACCTTC
d_call: TRBD1; v_call: TRBV20-1; j_call: TRBJ2-1; clone_size: NA; cdr3_aa: CSAFRGREQFF; cdr3_nt: TGCAGTGCTTTCAGGGGGCGGGAGCAGTTCTTC
d_call: NA; v_call: TRBV3-1/TRBV3-2; j_call: TRBJ2-5; clone_size: NA; cdr3_aa: CASSQGTVHQETQYF; cdr3_nt: TGTGCCAGCAGCCAAGGGACAGTACATCAAGAGACCCAGTACTTC
d_call: TRBD1; v_call: TRBV5-5; j_call: TRBJ1-3; clone_size: few; cdr3_aa: CASSLGDSLSGNTIYF; cdr3_nt: TGTGCCAGCAGCTTGGGGGACAGTCTCTCTGGAAACACCATATATTTT
d_call: TRBD1; v_call: TRBV3-1/TRBV3-2; j_call: TRBJ1-1; clone_size: NA; cdr3_aa: CASSQGDRPTEAFF; cdr3_nt: TGTGCCAGCAGCCAAGGGGACAGACCCACTGAAGCTTTCTTT
d_call: NA; v_call: TRBV6-5; j_call: TRBJ2-1; clone_size: NA; cdr3_aa: CASRRGRNSYNEQFF; cdr3_nt: TGTGCCAGCAGAAGGGGGAGGAACAGCTACAATGAGCAGTTCTTC
d_call: NA; v_call: TRBV14; j_call: TRBJ2-7; clone_size: NA; cdr3_aa: CASSDDGIPYEQYF; cdr3_nt: TGTGCCAGCAGTGATGATGGGATACCCTACGAGCAGTACTTC
d_call: NA; v_call: TRBV7-9; j_call: TRBJ2-7; clone_size: NA; cdr3_aa: CASSLEKGPSSYEQYF; cdr3_nt: TGTGCCAGCAGCTTAGAAAAGGGACCATCCTCCTACGAGCAGTACTTC
d_call: TRBD1; v_call: TRBV3-1/TRBV3-2; j_call: TRBJ1-2; clone_size: NA; cdr3_aa: CASSQMKNRGYGYTF; cdr3_nt: TGTGCCAGCAGCCAAATGAAAAACAGGGGCTATGGCTACACCTTC
d_call: NA; v_call: TRBV7-2; j_call: TRBJ2-1; clone_size: NA; cdr3_aa: CASSFTGSGGEQFF; cdr3_nt: TGTGCCAGCAGCTTTACCGGGAGCGGCGGTGAGCAGTTCTTC
d_call: TRBD1; v_call: TRBV3-1/TRBV3-2; j_call: TRBJ2-2; clone_size: NA; cdr3_aa: CASSSTGGNTGELFF; cdr3_nt: TGTGCCAGCAGCTCGACAGGGGGCAACACCGGGGAGCTGTTTTTT
d_call: TRBD1; v_call: TRBV5-1; j_call: TRBJ1-6; clone_size: NA; cdr3_aa: CASSSGTGRSPLHF; cdr3_nt: TGCGCCAGCAGCTCAGGGACAGGGCGGTCACCCCTCCACTTT
d_call: TRBD1; v_call: TRBV6-5; j_call: TRBJ2-7; clone_size: NA; cdr3_aa: CASSSTWTGHYEQYF; cdr3_nt: TGTGCCAGCAGTTCAACATGGACAGGGCACTACGAGCAGTACTTC
d_call: TRBD1; v_call: TRBV19; j_call: TRBJ1-3; clone_size: NA; cdr3_aa: CASSSRGRAGNTIYF; cdr3_nt: TGTGCCAGTAGTTCCAGGGGGCGAGCTGGAAACACCATATATTTT
d_call: NA; v_call: TRBV7-2; j_call: TRBJ2-3; clone_size: NA; cdr3_aa: CASSSTGKSTDTQYF; cdr3_nt: TGTGCCAGCAGCTCGACAGGCAAAAGCACAGATACGCAGTATTTT
d_call: TRBD2; v_call: TRBV4-2; j_call: TRBJ2-7; clone_size: NA; cdr3_aa: CASSQGTSDSYEQYF; cdr3_nt: TGTGCCAGCAGCCAAGGGACTAGCGACTCCTACGAGCAGTACTTC
d_call: TRBD2; v_call: TRBV24-1; j_call: TRBJ2-1; clone_size: NA; cdr3_aa: CATEAGTSGINEQFF; cdr3_nt: TGTGCCACCGAAGCCGGGACTAGCGGGATCAATGAGCAGTTCTTC
d_call: NA; v_call: TRBV6-6; j_call: TRBJ1-4; clone_size: few; cdr3_aa: CASNSPRGVEKLFF; cdr3_nt: TGTGCCAGCAATAGCCCCCGGGGGGTCGAAAAACTGTTTTTT
d_call: TRBD1; v_call: TRBV5-1; j_call: TRBJ1-1; clone_size: NA; cdr3_aa: CASSQGATNTEAFF; cdr3_nt: TGCGCCAGCAGCCAGGGGGCGACGAACACTGAAGCTTTCTTT
d_call: NA; v_call: TRBV21-1; j_call: TRBJ1-2; clone_size: NA; cdr3_aa: CARGTVYGYTF; cdr3_nt: TGTGCCAGGGGGACAGTGTATGGCTACACCTTC
d_call: NA; v_call: TRBV7-2; j_call: TRBJ2-1; clone_size: NA; cdr3_aa: CASSLGIRTEQFF; cdr3_nt: TGTGCCAGCAGCTTAGGTATCAGGACTGAGCAGTTCTTC
d_call: NA; v_call: TRBV2; j_call: TRBJ1-6; clone_size: NA; cdr3_aa: CASRGDSPLHF; cdr3_nt: TGTGCCAGCAGGGGTGATTCACCCCTCCACTTT
d_call: NA; v_call: TRBV5-1; j_call: TRBJ1-1; clone_size: NA; cdr3_aa: CASSLSVGGMSEAFF; cdr3_nt: TGCGCCAGCAGCTTGTCAGTGGGGGGGATGTCTGAAGCTTTCTTT
d_call: TRBD1; v_call: TRBV3-1/TRBV3-2; j_call: TRBJ2-7; clone_size: NA; cdr3_aa: CASSQDLGQGSYEQYF; cdr3_nt: TGTGCCAGCAGCCAAGATTTGGGACAGGGGTCCTACGAGCAGTACTTC
d_call: TRBD2; v_call: TRBV4-2; j_call: TRBJ2-5; clone_size: NA; cdr3_aa: CASSQGLAWEETQYF; cdr3_nt: TGTGCCAGCAGCCAAGGACTAGCGTGGGAAGAGACCCAGTACTTC
d_call: NA; v_call: TRBV11-3; j_call: TRBJ1-2; clone_size: NA; cdr3_aa: CASSADRLNGYTF; cdr3_nt: TGTGCCAGCAGCGCCGACAGGTTAAATGGCTACACCTTC
d_call: NA; v_call: TRBV6-5; j_call: TRBJ2-7; clone_size: NA; cdr3_aa: CASWREAIYEQYF; cdr3_nt: TGTGCCAGCTGGAGGGAGGCCATTTACGAGCAGTACTTC